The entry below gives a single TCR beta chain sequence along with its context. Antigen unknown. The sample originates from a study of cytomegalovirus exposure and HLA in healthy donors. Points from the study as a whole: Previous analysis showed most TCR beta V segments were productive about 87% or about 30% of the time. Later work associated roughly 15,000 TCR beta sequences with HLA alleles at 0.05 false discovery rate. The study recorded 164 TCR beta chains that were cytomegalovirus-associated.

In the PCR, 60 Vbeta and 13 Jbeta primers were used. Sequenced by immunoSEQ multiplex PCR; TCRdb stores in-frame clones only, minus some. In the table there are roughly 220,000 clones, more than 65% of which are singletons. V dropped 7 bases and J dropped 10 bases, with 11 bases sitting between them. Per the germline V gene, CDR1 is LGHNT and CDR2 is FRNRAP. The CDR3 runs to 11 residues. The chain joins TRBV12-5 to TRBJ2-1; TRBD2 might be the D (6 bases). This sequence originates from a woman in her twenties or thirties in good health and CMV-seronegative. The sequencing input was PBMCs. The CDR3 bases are TGTGCTAGTGCCTTGGCGGGGGAGCAGTTCTTC. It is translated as CASALAGEQFF.